This is a list of T cell receptor beta chains from one sample in a study of cytomegalovirus exposure and HLA in healthy donors. Using immunoSEQ multiplex PCR, the repertoire was profiled, and TCRdb retains in-frame clones only, with some absent. The sample has 57,000 or so clones; roughly 70% are singletons. The source material was PBMCs. The origin of the receptors is a woman aged 55-70 years in good health and CMV-seropositive. Both conserved end residues are part of each CDR3. Fields, in order: clone size, D gene, J gene, V gene, CDR3 protein. A D gene is named only where the DNA matches it firmly. Not all rows give a size; the values are once, few, many and, for expanded clones, a class.

.,.,TRBJ2-5,TRBV5-6,CASSLAWAWETQYF
.,.,TRBJ2-1,TRBV10-3,CAISGALEQFF
.,TRBD2,TRBJ2-2,TRBV7-9,CSSSLRGGTTGELFF
.,TRBD1,TRBJ2-3,TRBV5-1,CASSSGQQKTDTQYF
.,.,TRBJ2-4,TRBV7-9,CSSSQQATLAKNIQYF
.,TRBD2,TRBJ2-2,TRBV5-4,CASSLASGGGGGELFF
.,.,TRBJ2-7,TRBV6-6,CASNRRGVSYEQYF
few,.,TRBJ2-1,TRBV6-1,CASSTGSGETEQFF
.,.,TRBJ1-2,TRBV7-9,CASSLPLNYGYTF
.,.,TRBJ1-1,TRBV18,CASSPPSGGKETEAFF
.,TRBD2,TRBJ2-3,TRBV9,CASSVGLAGLHTDTQYF
.,TRBD2,TRBJ2-5,TRBV5-1,CASSLGPTSQLGETQYF
.,TRBD1,TRBJ2-7,TRBV4-3,CASSQAPGGQGAGMYF
.,.,TRBJ1-2,TRBV7-2,CASSLRGGTMGYGYTF
.,TRBD1,TRBJ1-2,TRBV6-6,CASVPRQGYVGYTF
.,TRBD1,TRBJ1-1,TRBV29-1,CSVVPLPGTVQANTEAFF
.,TRBD1,TRBJ1-3,TRBV18,CASSPTGQQGNTIYF
.,.,TRBJ1-4,TRBV7-9,CASSRPGLANEKLFF
.,.,TRBJ1-1,TRBV5-1,CASSLRGTLNTEAFF
.,.,TRBJ1-5,TRBV5-1,CASSRGTVGEPQHF
once,.,TRBJ2-2,TRBV6-5,CASSLRDLNTGELFF
.,.,TRBJ1-2,TRBV7-2,CASSRSLGYTF
once,TRBD1,TRBJ2-5,TRBV6-5,CASSYSDRVVETQYF